This TCR beta chain emerged from a study of T-cell reconstitution after alpha-beta-depleted transplantation in children. Study-level points and caveats: As was reported, about two months after transplant, alpha-beta T cells came from several hundred expanded graft clones.

This CDR3 has 15 amino acids. Unmatched junction bases numbered 7, after V lost 4 bases and J lost 4 bases. CDR1 and CDR2 (germline): MNHEY, SVGAGI. Turning to this clonotype: The target antigen is unknown.

For TCRbeta, the library was prepared with unique molecular identifiers. TCRdb redid the calling of the PCR reads with MiXCR, one entry per CDR3 protein. Here the sample spans just over 950,000 distinct CDR3 sequences, around 30% being singletons. This TCR derives from a boy in the first two years of life who had a stem cell transplant for SCID, so the T cells may come from the graft donor. The material was PBMCs, mostly from graft donor cells, obtained 360 days after TCRalphabeta/CD19-depleted stem cell transplant. The chain combines TRBV6-5 with TRBJ1-1; 9 bases fit TRBD1. The CDR3 protein is CASSSSGTGITEAFF. In DNA form, the CDR3 reads TGTGCCAGCAGTTCGTCAGGGACAGGGATCACTGAAGCTTTCTTT.